Listed below are T cell receptor beta chains from one sample, sequenced in a study of identical twins. MiXCR, run by TCRdb on the 5' RACE reads, gives a single entry per CDR3 protein. The sample lists about 550,000 distinct CDR3 sequences, about a fifth occurring once. This sample also belongs to another study, concerning yellow fever vaccine responses in identical twins.

Material: CD4+ T cells sorted from blood. The origin of the receptors is a woman aged 18-29 years in good health. Both conserved end residues are part of each CDR3. The D gene is left open where the match is weak. Clone sizes are given selectively: once, few, many, or a class where the clone is expanded.

J gene,D gene,clone size,CDR3 length,V gene,CDR3 protein,CDR3 DNA
TRBJ2-3,-,-,13,TRBV10-3,CAGHGPGTDTQYF,TGTGCCGGACACGGTCCTGGCACAGATACGCAGTATTTT
TRBJ2-7,TRBD1,-,15,TRBV5-1,CASSSVGQGVSEQYF,TGCGCCAGCAGTTCCGTCGGCCAGGGGGTCTCCGAGCAGTACTTC
TRBJ2-3,-,-,12,TRBV10-3,CAISGRTDTQYF,TGTGCCATCAGCGGACGAACAGATACGCAGTATTTT
TRBJ2-1,-,-,14,TRBV20-1,CSARARATYNEQFF,TGCAGTGCTAGAGCACGGGCCACCTACAATGAGCAGTTCTTC
TRBJ2-7,-,few,13,TRBV12-3/TRBV12-4,CASSLGDPLGQYF,TGTGCCAGCAGTTTAGGGGACCCTTTGGGACAGTACTTC
TRBJ2-7,-,-,12,TRBV29-1,CSVIAETYEQYF,TGCAGCGTTATAGCGGAAACCTACGAGCAGTACTTC
TRBJ1-6,-,few,14,TRBV5-1,CASSLVRQNSPLHF,TGCGCCAGCAGCTTGGTACGGCAGAATTCACCCCTCCACTTT
TRBJ1-3,-,-,16,TRBV3-1,CASSRTQGSLGNTIYF,TGTGCCAGCAGCCGTACACAGGGTTCGCTTGGAAACACCATATATTTT
TRBJ2-2,-,few,14,TRBV5-1,CASSFAGYTGELFF,TGCGCCAGCAGCTTTGCAGGGTATACCGGGGAGCTGTTTTTT
TRBJ2-2,-,few,15,TRBV2,CASTDQGSDTGELFF,TGTGCCAGCACGGATCAGGGTTCGGACACCGGGGAGCTGTTTTTT
TRBJ2-7,TRBD1,-,17,TRBV4-2,CASSPWDRGLESHEQYF,TGTGCCAGCAGCCCGTGGGACAGGGGGCTTGAAAGCCACGAGCAGTACTTC
TRBJ2-1,-,-,16,TRBV2,CASSPPRGVSYNEQFF,TGTGCCAGCAGCCCACCTAGGGGGGTCTCTTACAATGAGCAGTTCTTC
TRBJ2-1,TRBD2,few,16,TRBV5-1,CASSLGTSGMNNEQFF,TGCGCCAGCAGCTTGGGGACTAGCGGGATGAACAATGAGCAGTTCTTC
TRBJ2-3,-,-,13,TRBV20-1,CSAGGVGLDTQYF,TGCAGTGCCGGAGGAGTTGGGCTAGATACGCAGTATTTT
TRBJ2-3,-,-,17,TRBV7-2,CASSRQGPILGTDTQYF,TGTGCCAGCAGCCGCCAAGGGCCTATTCTAGGGACAGATACGCAGTATTTT
TRBJ2-3,-,-,14,TRBV20-1,CSARNPKGTDTQYF,TGCAGTGCTAGAAACCCTAAGGGCACAGATACGCAGTATTTT
TRBJ2-5,-,few,13,TRBV20-1,CSAKSRSQETQYF,TGCAGTGCTAAGTCCCGGAGTCAAGAGACCCAGTACTTC
TRBJ2-5,-,few,13,TRBV7-3,CASSSTQGETQYF,TGTGCCAGCAGCTCAACTCAGGGGGAGACCCAGTACTTC
TRBJ1-4,-,few,15,TRBV12-3/TRBV12-4,CASSLGGRKNEKLFF,TGTGCCAGCAGTTTAGGGGGACGGAAGAATGAAAAACTGTTTTTT
TRBJ1-1,-,few,12,TRBV12-3/TRBV12-4,CASTPGSHEAFF,TGTGCCAGCACCCCAGGAAGCCACGAAGCTTTCTTT
TRBJ2-5,-,-,16,TRBV27,CASSLSGRGVQETQYF,TGTGCCAGCAGTTTATCGGGCAGGGGAGTCCAAGAGACCCAGTACTTC
TRBJ1-1,TRBD1,-,13,TRBV6-6,CASSIQGLSEAFF,TGTGCCAGCAGTATACAGGGGTTGTCTGAAGCTTTCTTT
TRBJ1-1,-,-,13,TRBV2,CASKQEEDTEAFF,TGTGCCAGCAAGCAGGAGGAGGACACTGAAGCTTTCTTT
TRBJ2-1,TRBD2,-,16,TRBV5-1,CASSLAGEGSYNEQFF,TGCGCCAGCAGCTTGGCCGGGGAGGGCTCCTACAATGAGCAGTTCTTC
TRBJ2-7,TRBD1,-,15,TRBV6-1,CASRQPGQGAYEQYF,TGTGCCAGCAGGCAGCCGGGACAGGGGGCGTACGAGCAGTACTTC
TRBJ2-5,-,-,16,TRBV11-3,CASSLDRFSTRETQYF,TGTGCCAGCAGCTTAGACCGCTTTTCCACGAGGGAGACCCAGTACTTC
TRBJ2-1,-,-,14,TRBV20-1,CSASPARGNNEQFF,TGCAGTGCTAGTCCCGCGCGGGGTAACAATGAGCAGTTCTTC
TRBJ1-1,TRBD1,-,12,TRBV27,CASSIQGAPAFF,TGTGCCAGCAGTATTCAGGGGGCGCCGGCTTTCTTT
TRBJ2-3,-,-,16,TRBV10-1,CASSELIGKSTDTQYF,TGCGCCAGCAGTGAGTTGATCGGAAAAAGCACAGATACGCAGTATTTT
TRBJ2-1,TRBD1,-,14,TRBV29-1,CSVEDRQGSNEQFF,TGCAGCGTTGAAGATCGACAGGGATCCAATGAGCAGTTCTTC
TRBJ1-1,-,-,12,TRBV14,CASSQVGYEAFF,TGTGCCAGCAGCCAAGTGGGCTATGAAGCTTTCTTT
TRBJ2-7,TRBD1,-,16,TRBV27,CASSPSPGQGVYEQYF,TGTGCCAGCAGTCCCTCTCCCGGACAGGGAGTCTACGAGCAGTACTTC
TRBJ1-1,TRBD1,few,11,TRBV6-5,CASSYGGTGFF,TGTGCCAGCAGTTACGGTGGGACAGGATTCTTT
TRBJ2-1,-,-,14,TRBV18,CASSRGTFGNEQFF,TGTGCCAGCTCCCGAGGGACCTTTGGCAATGAGCAGTTCTTC
TRBJ2-3,-,few,16,TRBV12-3/TRBV12-4,CASSPGDISSTDTQYF,TGTGCCAGCAGCCCGGGGGACATATCTAGCACAGATACGCAGTATTTT